What follows are 25 T cell receptor beta chains derived from one specimen sequenced in a study of vaccination and CD4 T cells after COVID-19. The Oncomine TCR Beta short-read assay sequenced DNA from cultured CD4+ T cells. TCRdb re-derived calls from the PCR reads in MiXCR, one entry per CDR3 protein. Seen here are more than 9,500 distinct CDR3 sequences, less than 55% observed once, and the top ten hold about a fifth. Treatment denoted: 10-day PBMC culture with coronavirus spike peptide pools or control peptides (ViraFEST assay). No antigen has been assigned to these receptors. This specimen was cultured CD4+ T cells from blood, taken after SARS-CoV-2 vaccination. Receptor source: a human donor with COVID-19.

This chain joins TRBV7-9 and TRBJ1-1; the D is unclear. V gave up 1 base and J gave up 0 bases, with 3 bases separating them. The CDR3 totals 13 residues. Germline V gene sequence: CDR1 SEHNR, CDR2 FQNEAQ (reference sequence). The CDR3 DNA is TGTGCCAGCAGCTTAGAGGTGAACACTGAAGCTTTCTTT. Its protein is CASSLEVNTEAFF. The complete variable domain, with remaining parts taken from reference TRBV7-9 and TRBJ1-1, reads DTGVSQNPRHKITKRGQNVTFRCDPISEHNRLYWYRQTLGQGPEFLTYFQNEAQLEKSRLLSDRFSAERPKGSFSTLEIQRTEQGDSAMYLCASSLEVNTEAFFGQGTRLTVV.

V gene TRBV6-5 combines with J gene TRBJ2-3; 7 bases are a match to TRBD1. Per germline, CDR1 MNHEY and CDR2 SVGAGI. J was trimmed by 4 bases and V by 4 bases; bases with no gene match: 5. There are 14 residues in the CDR3. CDR3 bases: TGTGCCAGCAGTTGGGCGACAGGGCCAGATACGCAGTATTTT. Encoded protein: CASSWATGPDTQYF.

The rearrangement joins TRBV5-1 to TRBJ1-4; a weak D match, TRBD1 (6 bases). V shed 0 bases and J shed 7 bases, with 10 bases lying between them. Germline V gene lookup returns CDR1 SGHRS and CDR2 YFSETQ. The CDR3 totals 14 residues. The CDR3 DNA follows: TGCGCCAGCAGCTTGGGAGGGGGGGCTGAAAAACTGTTTTTT. Translating it yields CASSLGGGAEKLFF.

This clonotype was counted between two and nine times. This chain uses TRBV20-1 with TRBJ1-1; D perhaps matches TRBD1 (5 bases). The CDR3 consists of 15 residues. V lost 0 bases and J 7 bases, leaving 18 bases between the germline ends. Germline V gene sequence: CDR1 DFQATT, CDR2 SNEGSKA (reference sequence). In nucleotides, the CDR3 is TGCAGTGCTAGAGAGAGACAGTTGGGGGTGGGTGAAGCTTTCTTT. Protein sequence: CSARERQLGVGEAFF.

The chain has TRBV7-9 and TRBJ2-2; 10 bases are a match to TRBD1. Germline V gene data show CDR1 as SEHNR and CDR2 as FQNEAQ (reference sequence). CDR3 length: 15 residues. Trimming at V came to 6 bases and at J to 4 bases, leaving 5 bases not matched to a gene. CDR3 region: CASRRQGAVTGELFF. DNA for the CDR3: TGTGCCAGCAGACGACAGGGGGCGGTCACCGGGGAGCTGTTTTTT.

This chain connects TRBV6-1 to TRBJ2-5, with no clear D. V lost 5 bases and J lost 5, with 9 bases in between. Germline V lookup: CDR1 MNHNS, CDR2 SASEGT. This CDR3 region has 12 residues. The CDR3 here is CASSLSPETQYF. DNA for the CDR3: TGTGCCAGCAGTCTGTCGCCGGAGACCCAGTACTTC.

The chain uses TRBV19 and TRBJ1-2, with D possibly matching TRBD1 (5 bases). CDR1 is LNHDA, CDR2 SQIVND, per germline (reference sequence). The CDR3 is made up of 15 amino acids. V was cut by 9 bases and J by 4 bases, with 21 bases left in between. The CDR3 nucleotides are TGTGCCAGCCAGACGACAGACCGGGCGGGCTATGGCTACACCTTC. This sequence encodes CASQTTDRAGYGYTF.

The genes are TRBV28 and TRBJ1-2; D might be TRBD1 (5 bases). V lost 10 bases and J lost 0, with 15 bases in between. The CDR3 has 14 amino acids. Germline-derived CDR1 and CDR2 are MDHEN and SYDVKM. The CDR3 sequence: CATIGGGTNYGYTF. The CDR3 DNA reads as TGTGCCACCATCGGTGGGGGTACTAACTATGGCTACACCTTC.

This clonotype appeared once. The chain joins TRBV20-1 to TRBJ2-5; 8 bases fit TRBD2. CDR3 length equals 15 residues. The V and J ends lost 0 bases and 5 bases, in that order; junction bases with no gene match: 8. The germline CDR1 and CDR2 sequences are DFQATT and SNEGSKA (reference sequence). CDR3 nucleotide sequence: TGCAGTGCTAGAGATCCCGGGGGGGCCGGGGAGACCCAGTACTTC. This sequence encodes CSARDPGGAGETQYF.

This clonotype has just a few counts. The chain recombines TRBV7-3 with TRBJ1-1; no clear D. Germline V gene data show CDR1 as SGHTA and CDR2 as FQGTGA. V lost 5 bases to trimming and J lost 2 bases, with 9 bases between them. CDR3 length: 13 residues. CDR3 bases: TGTGCCAGCAGCCGGGGAGTTAACACTGAAGCTTTCTTT. It translates to CASSRGVNTEAFF.

This clonotype was seen more than once but under ten times. The CDR3 nucleotides read TGTGCCAGCAGTGGAAAAGGACAGGGGGCTTTACAGCCCCAGCATTTT. This codes for CASSGKGQGALQPQHF. This chain links TRBV6-1 with TRBJ1-5, with TRBD1 matching over 11 bases. Trimming at V came to 4 bases and at J to 7 bases, leaving 9 bases not matched to a gene. Germline loops: CDR1 MNHNS, CDR2 SASEGT. CDR3 length: 16 amino acids.

This clonotype has just a few counts. The chain links TRBV20-1 to TRBJ2-1, with D possibly matching TRBD1 (5 bases). This CDR3 contains 16 residues. The germline CDR1 and CDR2 sequences are DFQATT and SNEGSKA (reference sequence). V shed 5 bases and J shed 8 bases, with 25 bases lying between them. CDR3 region: CSAVSKGQRKVDEQFF. The CDR3 DNA sequence: TGCAGTGCTGTGTCGAAGGGGCAACGGAAGGTCGATGAGCAGTTCTTC.

The chain links TRBV21-1 to TRBJ2-7; the table's D gene call, TRBD1, was not cross checked with the DNA. TRBV21-1 is given as a pseudogene. This CDR3 contains 20 residues. CDR3 residues: CASSPPFRDRPLKVRYEQYF. The CDR3 DNA follows: TGTGCCAGCAGCCCCCCCTTCCGGGACAGGCCGCTAAAGGTTCGCTACGAGCAGTACTTC.

The chain has TRBV20-1 and TRBJ1-1; a possible D gene is TRBD1 (6 bases). Trimming stripped 6 bases from V and 5 bases from J, with 19 bases between. CDR3 size: 14 residues. Germline V CDR1 and CDR2: DFQATT, SNEGSKA (reference sequence). The CDR3 DNA follows: TGCAGTGCGAGTCACGGGGGGCGTGATACTGAAGCTTTCTTT. Encoded protein: CSASHGGRDTEAFF.

The chain carries TRBV20-1 and TRBJ1-6; 9 bases match TRBD1. CDR3 length: 13 amino acids. V lost 5 bases to trimming and J lost 7 bases; unmatched junction nucleotides: 3. CDR1 and CDR2 (germline): DFQATT, SNEGSKA (reference sequence). The CDR3 is CSAGGQGNSPLHF. The CDR3 nucleotides read TGCAGTGCTGGGGGACAGGGAAATTCACCCCTCCACTTT.

This chain uses TRBV19 with TRBJ1-4; 7 nucleotides line up with TRBD1. The CDR3 has 15 residues. The V gene's germline CDR1 is LNHDA and CDR2 SQIVND (reference sequence). The ends lost 3 bases at V and 7 bases at J; junction bases unmatched: 8. CDR3 sequence reads: CASSIGGRGGEKLFF. The CDR3 bases are TGTGCCAGTAGTATCGGTGGCAGGGGGGGTGAAAAACTGTTTTTT.

The CDR3: CASTTRGGTEAFF. CDR3 sequence (DNA): TGTGCCAGCACAACCAGGGGCGGAACTGAAGCTTTCTTT. The genes are TRBV12-3 or TRBV12-4 and TRBJ1-1; the D gene is possibly TRBD1 (6 bases). The CDR3 extends over 13 amino acids. The V end was cut by 7 bases, the J end by 5 bases, with 14 bases between.

This clonotype turned up a few times. The V call is TRBV20-1, the J call TRBJ2-2, with 13 bases identical to TRBD2. This CDR3 spans 19 amino acids. The germline gives CDR1 DFQATT, CDR2 SNEGSKA (reference sequence). Unmatched junction bases numbered 15, after V lost 6 bases and J lost 2 bases. CDR3: CSATGPTLAGGGNTGELFF. The CDR3 DNA follows: TGCAGTGCGACCGGCCCTACACTAGCGGGGGGGGGTAACACCGGGGAGCTGTTTTTT.

This clonotype was seen a handful of times. This chain connects TRBV11-2 to TRBJ1-2; no definite D call. V lost 5 bases to trimming and J lost 6 bases, with 13 bases between them. The CDR3 is made up of 13 amino acids. Germline V gene sequence: CDR1 SGHAT, CDR2 FQNNGV. CDR3 nucleotides: TGTGCCAGCAGCACATCACCCCAGGATGGCTACACCTTC. Translated, it gives CASSTSPQDGYTF. The complete variable domain, with remaining parts taken from reference TRBV11-2 and TRBJ1-2, reads EAGVAQSPRYKIIEKRQSVAFWCNPISGHATLYWYQQILGQGPKLLIQFQNNGVVDDSQLPKDRFSAERLKGVDSTLKIQPAKLEDSAVYLCASSTSPQDGYTFGSGTRLTVV.

The chain links TRBV14 to TRBJ1-2, with no clear D. Germline lookup yields CDR1 SGHDN and CDR2 FVKESK. CDR3 length equals 16 residues. Trimming removed 6 bases at V and 0 bases at J, with 17 bases between. The CDR3, as DNA: TGTGCCAGCAGAACGACCCGACCGGGAACTAACTATGGCTACACCTTC. This encodes CASRTTRPGTNYGYTF.

This clonotype was observed a handful of times. The chain links TRBV6-1 to TRBJ1-6; D not certain. This CDR3 is 14 amino acids long. CDR1 MNHNS and CDR2 SASEGT come from the germline V gene. V was clipped by 6 bases and J by 9 bases, with 15 bases between them. CDR3 sequence: CASSQRESSSPLHF. Written as DNA, the CDR3 is TGTGCCAGCAGCCAGCGAGAGAGTTCTTCACCCCTCCACTTT.

This clonotype occurred once. The chain links TRBV5-1 to TRBJ2-3; either TRBD1 or TRBD2 may fit D (6 bases each). Trimming shortened V by 6 bases and J by 3 bases, and 11 bases separated the two germline ends. The germline V gene encodes CDR1 SGHRS and CDR2 YFSETQ. The CDR3 spans 13 residues. The CDR3 sequence: CASTPGATDTQYF. CDR3 in DNA: TGCGCCAGCACCCCGGGGGCTACAGATACGCAGTATTTT.

This clonotype was seen only a few times. This rearrangement joins TRBV30 to TRBJ1-3; D gene unclear. With 2 bases removed from V and 8 bases from J, the gap between germline ends came to 13 bases. The CDR3 runs to 13 residues. Germline assignment: CDR1 GTSNPN and CDR2 SVGIG (reference sequence). The chain's CDR3 is CAWSKKAPDTIYF. The CDR3 DNA reads TGTGCCTGGAGTAAAAAGGCTCCGGACACCATATATTTT.

The chain couples TRBV20-1 to TRBJ1-2, with 7 bases identical to TRBD1. The germline V gene has CDR1 DFQATT and CDR2 SNEGSKA (reference sequence). V trimming: 6 bases; J trimming: 5 bases; junction bases outside the gene matches: 6. There are 12 residues in the CDR3. The CDR3 region is CSAVEGAYGYTF. CDR3 nucleotide sequence: TGCAGTGCGGTAGAGGGGGCTTATGGCTACACCTTC.

The chain recombines TRBV23-1 with TRBJ1-2; no reliable D call. TRBV23-1 is treated as an ORF (open reading frame) with a function not yet certain. CDR3 length equals 13 residues. V gave up 0 bases and J gave up 5 bases, with 7 bases separating them. In nucleotides, the CDR3 is TGCGCCAGCAGTCAATCCTGCCGGTATGGCTACACCTTC. Translation gives CASSQSCRYGYTF.